This T cell receptor (beta chain) was recovered during a study of T cells after yellow fever vaccination. This CDR3 comprises 15 residues. V was clipped by 8 bases and J by 7 bases; unmatched bases: 10. A few counts support this clonotype. Its antigen is as yet unknown. Study results and limitations: Re-detected after boosting: most primary clones, 96% of CD4 and 80% to 90% of CD8.

MiXCR was run by TCRdb on the 5' RACE reads, yielding one entry per CDR3 protein. The table lists hundreds of thousands of distinct CDR3 sequences, 12% of them singletons. This sequence joins TRBV12-3 or TRBV12-4 and TRBJ2-1; 11 positions agree with TRBD2. Material: CD4+ T cells sorted from PBMCs, obtained 15 days after the yellow fever booster vaccination. The origin of this receptor is a man in his late teens or twenties who received the YFV17D yellow fever vaccine. The CDR3 DNA reads as TGTGCCAGCTCCATGGCGGGACTAGCGGTTAATGAGCAGTTCTTC. Translation: CASSMAGLAVNEQFF.